These 5 T cell receptor beta chains were all obtained from the same sample, sequenced in a study of blood T cell repertoires in COVID-19. Clones were read by immunoSEQ multiplex PCR, and TCRdb kept only the in-frame ones, dropping some. This table holds 300,000 to 400,000 clones, 85% to 90% found once. The sample consisted of PBMCs or T cells enriched from blood (not recorded which). These receptors originate from a man younger than 35 who had recovered from COVID-19.

The V gene is TRBV28, the J gene TRBJ1-1; no clear D gene. CDR1 is MDHEN, CDR2 SYDVKM, per germline. Trimming took off 10 bases at V and 1 base at J, with 7 bases between the two ends. CDR3 length: 11 residues. DNA for the CDR3: TGTGCCACAGAGGGGAACACTGAAGCTTTCTTT. As protein: CATEGNTEAFF.

The chain employs TRBV10-1 and TRBJ1-2; D unresolved. The CDR3 runs 15 residues. The V end was cut by 4 bases, the J end by 8 bases, with 20 bases between. Per the germline V gene, CDR1 is WNHNN and CDR2 is SYGVQD (reference sequence). In DNA, the CDR3 is TGCGCCAGCAGTGGTCAGCCTCCCCAGGTACGAGGCTACACCTTC. This translates into CASSGQPPQVRGYTF.

This clone was counted a single time. The rearrangement joins TRBV4-3 to TRBJ1-5; the match to TRBD1 covers 8 bases. The CDR3 length is 18 residues. V was pared by 4 bases and J by 6 bases, with 17 bases of the junction left unmatched. The germline gives CDR1 LGHNA, CDR2 YSLEER. CDR3 sequence: CASSLAAFDRGYSQPQHF. The CDR3 coding sequence is TGCGCCAGCAGCCTAGCCGCCTTCGACAGGGGTTACAGTCAGCCCCAGCATTTT.

The chain has TRBV28 and TRBJ2-1; TRBD2 is a possible D gene (6 bases). CDR1 is MDHEN and CDR2 is SYDVKM in the germline V gene. The length of the CDR3 is 14 residues. Trimming stripped 2 bases from V and 5 bases from J, with 10 bases between. CDR3 region: CASSLGGRHNEQFF. The CDR3 DNA is TGTGCCAGCAGTTTAGGAGGGAGACACAATGAGCAGTTCTTC.

J is TRBJ2-2 and V is TRBV7-9; perhaps TRBD2 as D (5 bases). Germline V CDR1 and CDR2: SEHNR, FQNEAQ (reference sequence). The CDR3 has 19 residues. V was cut by 4 bases and J by 0 bases, with 21 bases left in between. CDR3 sequence reads: CASSSRTTRGRANTGELFF. The CDR3 coding sequence is TGTGCCAGCAGCTCCCGAACGACTCGTGGGAGAGCGAACACCGGGGAGCTGTTTTTT.